The T cell receptor beta chain under discussion was sequenced for a study of T cells after yellow fever vaccination. This clonotype appeared a few times. What it binds is unknown. This CDR3 contains 15 residues. Trimming cost V 6 bases and J 0 bases, with 12 bases left between them. CDR1 is MNHEY, CDR2 SVGEGT, per germline. UMIs and a universal primer site were added when TCR cDNA was made by 5'RACE template switching. TCRdb reprocessed the 5' RACE reads via MiXCR and lists one record per CDR3 protein. This sample has 500,000 to 650,000 distinct CDR3 sequences; approximately 13% occur once, and the top ten carry more than 12%. Findings and limits, study-wide: Most clones from primary vaccination were detected again post-booster (roughly 95% CD4, 88% CD8).

The material was PBMCs, obtained on the day of the yellow fever booster vaccination. The rearrangement joins TRBV6-2 or TRBV6-3 to TRBJ1-5; D call uncertain. This receptor was taken from a man aged 25-45 years who received the YFV17D yellow fever vaccine. For the CDR3, the DNA is TGTGCCAGCAGCCTAGAAGATTATAGCAATCAGCCCCAGCATTTT. This gives the protein CASSLEDYSNQPQHF.